The entry that follows covers one T cell receptor beta chain sequence. The antigen is undetermined. Trimming took 1 base from V and 1 from J; bases not matched to a gene: 4. The length of the CDR3 is 16 residues. Looked up from germline, CDR1 is SGHNT and CDR2 is YENEEA. The sample belongs to a study of vaccination effects on CD4 cells after COVID-19. Following culture for approximately ten days, CD4+ T cells were isolated. Participants were vaccinated with two doses of either the BNT162b2 or mRNA-1273 vaccine. Produced via immunoSEQ multiplex PCR; TCRdb's table is partial and in-frame only. Of 40,000 to 45,000 clones listed, more than 65% are singletons.

The clonotype was recovered from a human donor who received a COVID-19 vaccine. Sequenced material: CD4+ T cells from PBMCs cultured without peptide, taken after COVID-19 vaccination. V and J are TRBV11-3 and TRBJ2-3; 8 bases are shared with TRBD2. The CDR3 sequence is CASSLGTSLGTDTQYF. CDR3 sequence (DNA): TGTGCCAGCAGCTTAGGGACTAGCCTAGGCACAGATACGCAGTATTTT.